The 17 T cell receptor beta chains below all came from one sample that was sequenced in a study of shared clonotypes between healthy human individuals. The method was immunoSEQ multiplex PCR; TCRdb's version includes in-frame clones alone and lacks a portion of them. The profile shows roughly 1,100,000 clones, around 74% of them singletons. Material: memory CD4+ T cells sorted from blood. Documented subset: CD45RA-negative fraction. The source is a man aged 18 to 30 in good health.

A remark on this clone: This sample includes further DNA sequences coding for the same CDR3. The CDR3 reads CAWSAGTGGTDTQYF. CDR3 nucleotide sequence: TGTGCCTGGAGTGCGGGGACCGGGGGCACAGATACGCAGTATTTT. This chain links TRBV30 with TRBJ2-3; possibly TRBD1 or TRBD2 for D (5 bases each). Germline values: CDR1 GTSNPN, CDR2 SVGIG (reference sequence). V lost 1 base and J lost 1, with 12 bases in between. CDR3 length: 15 residues.

The sample holds one count of this clone. The chain has TRBV7-2 and TRBJ2-3, with 11 nucleotides matching TRBD2. This CDR3 is built from 15 residues. The junction had 6 bases not matched to a gene; V was cut back by 5 bases and J by 5 bases. Per germline, CDR1 SGHTA and CDR2 FQGNSA. The CDR3 DNA follows: TGTGCCAGCAGCCTTAGCGGGAGGGCCATAGATACGCAGTATTTT. This gives the protein CASSLSGRAIDTQYF.

The V gene is TRBV4-1, the J gene TRBJ1-5; D is possibly TRBD1 (6 bases). From germline, CDR1 is MGHRA and CDR2 YSYEKL. The CDR3 is 16 residues long. The V end was cut by 0 bases, the J end by 7 bases, with 16 bases between. The chain's CDR3 is CASSQDLQGLGQPQHF. The CDR3 nucleotides read TGCGCCAGCAGCCAAGATCTTCAGGGGTTGGGACAGCCCCAGCATTTT.

At least ten counts were recorded for this clone. The same CDR3 also results from other DNA sequences found in this sample. The rearrangement joins TRBV18 to TRBJ2-5, with a tentative D call TRBD1 (5 bases). V lost 3 bases and J lost 5, with 13 bases in between. The germline gives CDR1 KGHSH, CDR2 LQKENI. The CDR3 extends over 14 amino acids. The CDR3 protein is CASSPGRDRETQYF. The CDR3, as DNA: TGTGCCAGCTCACCTGGCAGGGATCGGGAGACCCAGTACTTC.

V is TRBV2 and J is TRBJ2-1; D is undetermined. Trimming shortened V by 5 bases and J by 0 bases, and 11 bases separated the two germline ends. Germline V gives CDR1 SNHLY, CDR2 FYNNEI. The CDR3 spans 15 residues. The CDR3: CASSQDQYSYNEQFF. CDR3 sequence (DNA): TGTGCCAGCAGTCAGGACCAGTACTCCTACAATGAGCAGTTCTTC.

This clone was counted a few times. This chain uses TRBV10-3 with TRBJ1-2; 9 bases are a match to TRBD1. The CDR3 sequence is 15 residues long. CDR1 ENHRY and CDR2 SYGVKD come from the germline V gene. The V gene end was trimmed by 6 bases and the J gene end by 1 base; junction bases not matched to a gene: 6. The CDR3 reads CAISGTGIINYGYTF. CDR3 DNA: TGTGCCATCAGCGGGACAGGGATTATTAACTATGGCTACACCTTC.

This clone has only a few counts. The chain recombines TRBV4-1 with TRBJ1-5, with 9 bases matching TRBD1. J gave up 6 bases and V 2 bases, and 8 bases lay outside the gene matches. Germline V gene lookup returns CDR1 MGHRA and CDR2 YSYEKL. This CDR3 region has 16 residues. Here the CDR3 reads CASSQNIQGAGQPQHF. CDR3 bases: TGCGCCAGCAGCCAAAACATACAGGGGGCGGGTCAGCCCCAGCATTTT.

This clone appeared a single time. The chain uses TRBV15 and TRBJ1-1, with D possibly matching TRBD1 (6 bases). The length of the CDR3 is 14 residues. Per the germline V gene, CDR1 is LNHNV and CDR2 is YYDKDF (reference sequence). Trimming cost V 3 bases and J 4 bases, with 12 bases left between them. The CDR3 nucleotides are TGTGCCACCAGCAGGGAAACAGGGACCACTGAAGCTTTCTTT. Its protein is CATSRETGTTEAFF.

The CDR3 reads CASSDSTSGTNTGELFF. Here the CDR3 DNA reads TGTGCCAGCTCGGATTCGACTAGCGGAACGAACACCGGGGAGCTGTTTTTT. The rearrangement links TRBV18 to TRBJ2-2; 9 nucleotides match TRBD2. The CDR3 totals 17 residues. V was pared by 6 bases and J by 0 bases, with 8 bases of the junction left unmatched. Germline CDR1 and CDR2: KGHSH and LQKENI.

The V gene is TRBV6-6, the J gene TRBJ1-1, with D possibly TRBD1 on 6 matching bases. Trimming removed 0 bases at V and 4 bases at J, with 12 bases between. The CDR3 length is 15 residues. Per the germline V gene, CDR1 is MNHNY and CDR2 is SVGAGI (reference sequence). The CDR3, as DNA: TGTGCCAGCAGTTACTCGGGCCAGGGGTTCACTGAAGCTTTCTTT. Translated: CASSYSGQGFTEAFF.

The chain employs TRBV7-2 and TRBJ2-5; D is possibly TRBD1 (5 bases). The V gene's germline CDR1 is SGHTA and CDR2 FQGNSA. This CDR3 has 15 residues. Between the trimmed V and J ends, which lost 0 bases and 5 bases, there was a span of 13 bases. CDR3 in DNA: TGTGCCAGCAGCTTAGCAGCAGGGAATGGGGAGACCCAGTACTTC. Its protein is CASSLAAGNGETQYF. Looking up the rest from reference TRBV7-2 and TRBJ2-5 gives the full variable domain: GAGVSQSPSNKVTEKGKDVELRCDPISGHTALYWYRQSLGQGLEFLIYFQGNSAPDKSGLPSDRFSAERTGGSVSTLTIQRTQQEDSAVYLCASSLAAGNGETQYFGPGTRLLVL.

The J gene is TRBJ2-5, the V gene TRBV27; 7 bases line up with TRBD1. The CDR3 consists of 14 residues. Germline trimming cut 11 bases from V and 2 bases from J; bases unmatched to any gene: 11. Germline CDR1 MNHEY, CDR2 SMNVEV (reference sequence). CDR3 in amino acids: CASSRTGTQETQYF. In DNA, the CDR3 is TGTGCCTCCTCGAGGACAGGTACACAAGAGACCCAGTACTTC.

This chain connects TRBV7-2 to TRBJ1-1; TRBD1 matches at 7 bases. J gave up 1 base and V 7 bases, and 6 bases lay outside the gene matches. Germline V gene lookup returns CDR1 SGHTA and CDR2 FQGNSA. This CDR3 has 14 residues. The CDR3 DNA follows: TGTGCCAGCAACCCAACAGGGGCGAACACTGAAGCTTTCTTT. Its protein product is CASNPTGANTEAFF.

This chain joins TRBV7-8 and TRBJ2-6; weak D call: TRBD1 (5 bases). V shed 5 bases and J shed 4 bases, with 15 bases lying between them. This CDR3 spans 16 amino acids. CDR1 and CDR2 (germline): SGHVS, FQNEAQ. The CDR3 bases are TGTGCCAGCAGCCCCGGTGCGACAGCCGGGGCCAACGTCCTGACTTTC. It specifies CASSPGATAGANVLTF.

This clone was recorded once. V usage is TRBV6-5 and J usage is TRBJ2-5, with a weak D call TRBD2 (6 bases). Trimming took off 5 bases at V and 5 bases at J, with 9 bases between the two ends. The CDR3 totals 12 residues. Germline V gene data show CDR1 as MNHEY and CDR2 as SVGAGI. The CDR3 DNA reads TGTGCCAGCAGTCGCCGGGGGGAGACCCAGTACTTC. Its translation: CASSRRGETQYF.

The chain employs TRBV5-1 and TRBJ1-1; 8 positions agree with TRBD1. Per the germline V gene, CDR1 is SGHRS and CDR2 is YFSETQ. Germline trimming cut 3 bases from V and 2 bases from J; bases unmatched to any gene: 3. The CDR3 has 14 residues. The CDR3: CASSSSGGNTEAFF. Here the CDR3 DNA reads TGCGCCAGCAGCTCCTCAGGGGGCAACACTGAAGCTTTCTTT.

The rearrangement links TRBV28 to TRBJ2-3, with 7 positions matching TRBD2. CDR3 size: 15 residues. Germline lookup yields CDR1 MDHEN and CDR2 SYDVKM. Trimming removed 7 bases from V and 2 bases from J; junction bases left unmatched: 9. CDR3 protein: CASTGGGGNTDTQYF. The CDR3 nucleotides are TGTGCCAGCACGGGCGGGGGTGGCAACACAGATACGCAGTATTTT.